This entry is about one T cell receptor beta chain. This sample was included in a study of blood T cell repertoires in COVID-19. This CDR3 region has 17 residues. Trimming removed 4 bases from V and 0 bases from J; junction bases left unmatched: 12. The germline V gene has CDR1 MDHEN and CDR2 SYDVKM. The data were produced by immunoSEQ multiplex PCR, yet TCRdb's version contains in-frame clones alone and is incomplete. The sample holds some 250,000 clones, approximately 82% seen once. The chain couples TRBV28 to TRBJ2-7; 7 nucleotides align to TRBD2. The material sequenced was PBMCs or T cells enriched from blood (not recorded which). The clonotype comes from a man aged 40-49 years who had recovered from COVID-19. The CDR3 region has the DNA TGTGCCAGCAGTTCCCCAAACTCGGGAGGCCTCTCCTACGAGCAGTACTTC. This sequence encodes CASSSPNSGGLSYEQYF.